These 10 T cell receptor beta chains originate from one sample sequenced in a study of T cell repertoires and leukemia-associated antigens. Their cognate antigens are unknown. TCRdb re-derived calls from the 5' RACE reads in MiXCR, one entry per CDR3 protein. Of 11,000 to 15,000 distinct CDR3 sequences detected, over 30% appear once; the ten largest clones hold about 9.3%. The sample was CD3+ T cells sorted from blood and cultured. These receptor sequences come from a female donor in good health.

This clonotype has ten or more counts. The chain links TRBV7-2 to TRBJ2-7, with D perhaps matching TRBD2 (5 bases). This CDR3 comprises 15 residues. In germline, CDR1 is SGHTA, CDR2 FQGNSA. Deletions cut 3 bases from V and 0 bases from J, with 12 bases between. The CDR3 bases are TGTGCCAGCAGCTTGGCCTCGGACTTCTCCTACGAGCAGTACTTC. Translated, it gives CASSLASDFSYEQYF.

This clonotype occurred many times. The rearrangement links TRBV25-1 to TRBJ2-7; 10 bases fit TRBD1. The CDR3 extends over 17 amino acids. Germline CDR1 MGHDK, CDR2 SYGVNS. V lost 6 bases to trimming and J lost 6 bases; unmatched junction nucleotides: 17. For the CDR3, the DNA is TGTGCCAGCAGCAGCCGGGACAGGGGTTACGCTACGGCCGAGCAGTACTTC. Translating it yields CASSSRDRGYATAEQYF.

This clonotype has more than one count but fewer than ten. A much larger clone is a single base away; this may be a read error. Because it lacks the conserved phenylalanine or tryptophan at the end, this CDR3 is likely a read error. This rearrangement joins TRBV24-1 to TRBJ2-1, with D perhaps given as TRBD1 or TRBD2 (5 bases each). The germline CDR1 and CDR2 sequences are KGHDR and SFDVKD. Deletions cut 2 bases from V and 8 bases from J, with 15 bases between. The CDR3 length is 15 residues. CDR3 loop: CATSDSGPRFHEQFL. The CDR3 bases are TGTGCCACCAGTGATTCGGGACCACGGTTTCATGAGCAGTTCCTC.

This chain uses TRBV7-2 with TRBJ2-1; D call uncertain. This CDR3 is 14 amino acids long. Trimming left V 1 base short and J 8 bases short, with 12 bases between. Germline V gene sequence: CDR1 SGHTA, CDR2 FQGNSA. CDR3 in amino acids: CASSLGASWDEQFF. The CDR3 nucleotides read TGTGCCAGCAGCTTAGGGGCCTCTTGGGATGAGCAGTTCTTC.

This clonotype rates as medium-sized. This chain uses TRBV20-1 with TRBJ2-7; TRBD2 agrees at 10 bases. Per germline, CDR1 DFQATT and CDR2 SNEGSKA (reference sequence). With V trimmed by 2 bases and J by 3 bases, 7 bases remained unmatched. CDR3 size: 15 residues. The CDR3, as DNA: TGCAGTGCTAGACCAATGGGACTAGCGATCTACGAGCAGTACTTC. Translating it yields CSARPMGLAIYEQYF.

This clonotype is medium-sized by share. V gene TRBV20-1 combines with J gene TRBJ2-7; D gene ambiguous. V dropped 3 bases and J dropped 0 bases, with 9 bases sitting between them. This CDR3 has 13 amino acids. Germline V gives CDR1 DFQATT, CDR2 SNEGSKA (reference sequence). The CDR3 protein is CSASYSPSYEQYF. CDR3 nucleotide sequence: TGCAGTGCTAGTTACAGTCCCTCCTACGAGCAGTACTTC.

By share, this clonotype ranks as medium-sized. The CDR3 DNA reads as TGCGCCAGCAGCTTTTCCGGGACTGGAAGAGAGACCCAGTACTTC. The encoded protein is CASSFSGTGRETQYF. The rearrangement links TRBV5-1 to TRBJ2-5; D may be TRBD2 (6 bases). The CDR3 spans 15 residues. Trimming left V 2 bases short and J 4 bases short, with 15 bases between. Germline CDR1 is SGHRS and CDR2 is YFSETQ. The full variable domain, with the rest looked up from reference TRBV5-1 and TRBJ2-5, is KAGVTQTPRYLIKTRGQQVTLSCSPISGHRSVSWYQQTPGQGLQFLFEYFSETQRNKGNFPGRFSGRQFSNSRSEMNVSTLELGDSALYLCASSFSGTGRETQYFGPGTRLLVL.

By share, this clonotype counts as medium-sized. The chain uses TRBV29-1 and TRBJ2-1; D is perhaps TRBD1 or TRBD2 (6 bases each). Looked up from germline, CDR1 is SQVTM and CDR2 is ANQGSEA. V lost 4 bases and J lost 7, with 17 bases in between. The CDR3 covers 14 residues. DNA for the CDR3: TGCAGCGTTGGGGGGGCCGATGGAACGAATGAGCAGTTCTTC. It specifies CSVGGADGTNEQFF.

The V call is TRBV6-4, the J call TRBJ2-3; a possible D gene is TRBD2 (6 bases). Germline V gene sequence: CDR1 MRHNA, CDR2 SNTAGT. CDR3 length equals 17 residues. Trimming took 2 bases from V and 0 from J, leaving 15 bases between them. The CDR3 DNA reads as TGTGCCAGCAGTGACGGGGCTAGCGACCTAAGCACAGATACGCAGTATTTT. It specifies CASSDGASDLSTDTQYF.

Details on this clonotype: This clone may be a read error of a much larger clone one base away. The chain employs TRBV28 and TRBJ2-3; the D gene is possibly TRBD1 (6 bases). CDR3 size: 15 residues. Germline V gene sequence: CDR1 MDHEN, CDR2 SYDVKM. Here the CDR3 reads CASSPPDRLTDTRYF. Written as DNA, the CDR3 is TGTGCCAGCAGTCCCCCCGACAGGCTCACAGATACGCGGTATTTT. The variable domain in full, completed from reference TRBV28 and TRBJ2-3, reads DVKVTQSSRYLVKRTGEKVFLECVQDMDHENMFWYRQDPGLGLRLIYFSYDVKMKEKGDIPEGYSVSREKKERFSLILESASTNQTSMYLCASSPPDRLTDTRYFGPGTRLTVL.